The TCR beta chain under discussion was sequenced for a study of T-cell memory formation after mild COVID-19. The 5'RACE method, run with constant-segment primers, produced TCR alpha and TCR beta cDNA libraries (carrying sample barcodes and UMIs). TCRdb reprocessed the 5' RACE reads via MiXCR and lists one record per CDR3 protein. The repertoire consists of a few hundred thousand distinct CDR3 sequences, with roughly 18% occurring once and the leading ten covering roughly 23%. This CDR3 spans 15 amino acids. Turning to this clonotype: Its target is unknown.

Study-wide results and caveats: Researchers report contracting CD4+ clones mostly in CM and EM, with CD8+ clones in EMRA. A subset of responding clones appeared in pre-infection memory, suggesting cross-reactive memory joined.

The rearrangement uses TRBV21-1 and TRBJ1-1. TRBV21-1 is a recognized pseudogene. Sequencing was performed on PBMCs or a T cell subset sorted from them (not recorded which). The receptor comes from a man between 18 and 35 years old who had mild COVID-19 (a few samples of this study predate the infection). Cell type and time point are not known. CDR3 sequence: CASSKEEGRAPEAFF. CDR3 coding DNA: TGTGCCAGCAGCAAAGAAGAGGGAAGAGCTCCTGAAGCTTTCTTT.